This T cell receptor (beta chain) was documented in a study of molecular identifiers for immune sequencing clone quantification. The V gene lost 0 bases and the J gene lost 0 bases, with 6 bases spanning the gap. This CDR3 comprises 14 residues. Per germline, CDR1 LGHDT and CDR2 YNNKEL (reference sequence). In TCRdb, the PCR reads were re-called with MiXCR into one record per CDR3 protein. The table has around 460,000 distinct CDR3 sequences, 20% to 25% seen once. The rearrangement joins TRBV3-1 to TRBJ2-7; no clear D gene. The sequenced material came from naive CD8+ T cells from blood, with Jurkat cell RNA spiked in. The subset: FACS-sorted CD8+CD4-CCR7+CD45RA+ naive T cells. The receptor was isolated from a human donor in good health. Some libraries in this study had Jurkat cell RNA spiked in. CDR3 sequence reads: CASSQDVGSYEQYF. CDR3 sequence (DNA): TGTGCCAGCAGCCAAGATGTAGGCTCCTACGAGCAGTACTTC.